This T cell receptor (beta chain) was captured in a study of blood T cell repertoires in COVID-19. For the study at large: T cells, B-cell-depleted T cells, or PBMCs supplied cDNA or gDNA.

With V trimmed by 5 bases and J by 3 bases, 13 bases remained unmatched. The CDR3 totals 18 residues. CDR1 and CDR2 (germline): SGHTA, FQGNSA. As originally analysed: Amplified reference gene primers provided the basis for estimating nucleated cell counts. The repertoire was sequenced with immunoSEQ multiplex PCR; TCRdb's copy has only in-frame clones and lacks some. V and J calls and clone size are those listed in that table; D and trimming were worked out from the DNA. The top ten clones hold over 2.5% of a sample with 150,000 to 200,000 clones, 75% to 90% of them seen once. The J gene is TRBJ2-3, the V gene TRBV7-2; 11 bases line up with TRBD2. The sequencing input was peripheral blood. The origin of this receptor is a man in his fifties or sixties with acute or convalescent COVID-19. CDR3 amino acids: CASSTGSSGRMWTDTQYF. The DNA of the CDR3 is TGTGCCAGCAGCACCGGATCTAGCGGGAGGATGTGGACAGATACGCAGTATTTT.